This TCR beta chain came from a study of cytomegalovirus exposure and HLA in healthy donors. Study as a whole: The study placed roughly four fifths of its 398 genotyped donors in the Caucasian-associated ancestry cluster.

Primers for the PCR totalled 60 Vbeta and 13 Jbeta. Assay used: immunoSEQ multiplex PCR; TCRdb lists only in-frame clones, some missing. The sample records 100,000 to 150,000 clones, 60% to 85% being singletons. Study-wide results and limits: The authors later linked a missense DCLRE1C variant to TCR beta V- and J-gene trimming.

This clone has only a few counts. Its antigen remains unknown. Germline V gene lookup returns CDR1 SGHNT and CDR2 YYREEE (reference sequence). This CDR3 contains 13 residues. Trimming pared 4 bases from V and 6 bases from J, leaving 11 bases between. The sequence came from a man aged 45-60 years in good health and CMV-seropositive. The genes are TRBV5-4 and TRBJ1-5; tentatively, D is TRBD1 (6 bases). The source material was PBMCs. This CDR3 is CASSQQGVQPQHF. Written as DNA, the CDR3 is TGTGCCAGCAGCCAACAGGGTGTTCAGCCCCAGCATTTT.